A single sample gave rise to the 23 T cell receptor beta chains below, sequenced in a study of response to subunit inactivated influenza vaccine. TCRdb reprocessed the RT-PCR reads via MiXCR and lists one record per CDR3 protein. This sample has some 640,000 distinct CDR3 sequences, with approximately 15% found just once. The sample in question was PBMCs from blood, obtained about 14 days before vaccination. The receptors shown here come from a man aged 50 or older who received an inactivated influenza vaccine.

This clonotype has a handful of counts. This chain links TRBV20-1 with TRBJ2-7; perhaps TRBD1 as D (5 bases). This CDR3 has 15 residues. Germline CDR1 DFQATT, CDR2 SNEGSKA (reference sequence). The V gene lost 6 bases and the J gene lost 1 base, with 19 bases spanning the gap. The CDR3 region is CSATGDAATSYEQYF. CDR3 DNA sequence: TGCAGTGCCACAGGAGACGCTGCGACGTCCTACGAGCAGTACTTC.

This chain uses TRBV7-2 with TRBJ2-7, with D perhaps matching TRBD1 or TRBD2 (5 bases each). The CDR3 consists of 15 residues. V gave up 4 bases and J gave up 0 bases, with 13 bases separating them. Germline values: CDR1 SGHTA, CDR2 FQGNSA. CDR3 region: CASSSVGGSSYEQYF. In DNA form, the CDR3 reads TGTGCCAGCAGCTCTGTTGGGGGAAGCTCCTACGAGCAGTACTTC.

The CDR3 nucleotides are TGCGCCAGCAGCTTGCAGGGGGCGGTCGATGAGCAGTTCTTC. Translated, it gives CASSLQGAVDEQFF. The chain recombines TRBV5-1 with TRBJ2-1, with 8 bases aligning to TRBD1. CDR3 length: 14 residues. V was clipped by 1 base and J by 8 bases; unmatched bases: 5. Germline V gene data show CDR1 as SGHRS and CDR2 as YFSETQ. Filled out from reference TRBV5-1 and TRBJ2-1, the complete variable domain reads KAGVTQTPRYLIKTRGQQVTLSCSPISGHRSVSWYQQTPGQGLQFLFEYFSETQRNKGNFPGRFSGRQFSNSRSEMNVSTLELGDSALYLCASSLQGAVDEQFFGPGTRLTVL.

This clonotype showed up just a few times. The chain uses TRBV4-3 and TRBJ2-3, with a tentative D call TRBD2 (6 bases). Looked up from germline, CDR1 is LGHNA and CDR2 is YSLEER. The CDR3 is 20 amino acids. Trimming shortened V by 2 bases and J by 2 bases, and 26 bases separated the two germline ends. Here the CDR3 DNA reads TGCGCCAGCAGCCAAACACCAGCCCCTTGGCGGGATTACATCACAGATACGCAGTATTTT. Translating gives CASSQTPAPWRDYITDTQYF.

The genes are TRBV6-2 or TRBV6-3 and TRBJ2-2, with D possibly being TRBD1 or TRBD2 (6 bases each). The CDR3 totals 15 residues. Germline-derived CDR1 and CDR2 are MNHEY and SVGEGT. The V end lost 2 bases, the J end lost 3 bases, and 10 bases lay between the germline ends. This CDR3 reads CASSYGGRDTGELFF. As DNA, the CDR3 is TGTGCCAGCAGTTACGGGGGGCGAGACACCGGGGAGCTGTTTTTT.

The rearrangement links TRBV4-3 to TRBJ2-7; 7 bases map to TRBD1. Germline loops: CDR1 LGHNA, CDR2 YSLEER. The junction had 7 bases not matched to a gene; V was cut back by 3 bases and J by 2 bases. CDR3 size: 15 residues. CDR3 sequence reads: CASSQGRQGPYEQYF. CDR3 bases: TGCGCCAGCAGCCAGGGGCGACAGGGTCCCTACGAGCAGTACTTC.

The chain uses TRBV20-1 and TRBJ1-1; D gene uncertain. Germline-derived CDR1 and CDR2 are DFQATT and SNEGSKA (reference sequence). CDR3 length: 13 amino acids. Trimming took off 0 bases at V and 1 base at J, with 6 bases between the two ends. CDR3 protein: CSARDPRNTEAFF. The CDR3 nucleotides read TGCAGTGCTAGAGATCCCCGGAACACTGAAGCTTTCTTT.

There are many counts of this clonotype. The gene calls are TRBV7-2 and TRBJ2-7, with D possibly being TRBD1 (5 bases). Trimming removed 1 base at V and 2 bases at J, with 12 bases between. This CDR3 comprises 15 residues. Per germline, CDR1 SGHTA and CDR2 FQGNSA. The CDR3 region is CASSLEGPPTYEQYF. The CDR3 nucleotides are TGTGCCAGCAGCTTAGAGGGGCCACCCACCTACGAGCAGTACTTC.

This clonotype was picked up many times. V usage is TRBV5-1 and J usage is TRBJ2-1, with 11 bases that match TRBD1. The germline CDR1 and CDR2 sequences are SGHRS and YFSETQ. The CDR3 loop spans 15 amino acids. Trimming took 4 bases from V and 6 from J; bases not matched to a gene: 6. This CDR3 is CASSPGTGGFNEQFF. The CDR3, as DNA: TGCGCCAGCAGCCCGGGGACAGGGGGTTTCAATGAGCAGTTCTTC.

Ten or more counts support this clonotype. V is TRBV5-1 and J is TRBJ2-1; the D is unclear. V lost 2 bases and J 10 bases, leaving 13 bases between the germline ends. The CDR3 loop spans 13 amino acids. The germline V gene encodes CDR1 SGHRS and CDR2 YFSETQ. The DNA of the CDR3 is TGCGCCAGCAGCTTTTTTGAGGCCTCGGAGCAGTTCTTC. It encodes CASSFFEASEQFF.

The chain couples TRBV11-2 to TRBJ2-1, with a tentative D call TRBD1 (5 bases). V dropped 4 bases and J dropped 9 bases, with 16 bases sitting between them. Germline V gene data show CDR1 as SGHAT and CDR2 as FQNNGV. The length of the CDR3 is 14 residues. The CDR3 here is CASSSGRVVGEQFF. The CDR3 DNA reads TGTGCCAGCAGCTCAGGCAGGGTAGTTGGTGAGCAGTTCTTC.

This clonotype was found many times. The rearrangement joins TRBV6-5 to TRBJ2-7; tentatively, D is TRBD2 (5 bases). CDR1 MNHEY and CDR2 SVGAGI come from the germline V gene. V lost 4 bases and J 4 bases, leaving 20 bases between the germline ends. The CDR3 is made up of 16 amino acids. The DNA for the CDR3 is TGTGCCAGCAGTTTCGCTTACGGAGAGGGTCTATACGAGCAGTACTTC. Translation: CASSFAYGEGLYEQYF.

A few counts support this clonotype. The J gene is TRBJ2-7, the V gene TRBV5-1; TRBD2 might be the D (6 bases). V was shortened by 5 bases and J by 0 bases, with 9 bases between the two germline ends. Germline CDR1 and CDR2: SGHRS and YFSETQ. The length of the CDR3 is 13 residues. CDR3 nucleotides: TGCGCCAGCAGAGTCGGGAGCTCCTACGAGCAGTACTTC. Its translation is CASRVGSSYEQYF.

The chain combines TRBV12-3 or TRBV12-4 with TRBJ2-1; D gene unclear. The V and J ends lost 7 bases and 0 bases respectively, with 13 bases between them. The CDR3 has 15 amino acids. CDR3 amino acids: CASNWQKGSYNEQFF. CDR3 bases: TGTGCCAGCAACTGGCAGAAAGGCTCCTACAATGAGCAGTTCTTC.

Only a few counts were recorded for this clonotype. The rearrangement links TRBV20-1 to TRBJ1-1, with D maybe TRBD1 (5 bases). V was trimmed by 1 base and J by 5 bases, leaving 11 bases between them. CDR1 and CDR2 (germline): DFQATT, SNEGSKA (reference sequence). The CDR3 spans 13 residues. CDR3 region: CSARGTSKTEAFF. For the CDR3, the DNA is TGCAGTGCTAGAGGGACATCAAAGACTGAAGCTTTCTTT.

This clonotype was seen a few times. The J gene is TRBJ1-5, the V gene TRBV6-1, with D uncertain. Germline-derived CDR1 and CDR2 are MNHNS and SASEGT. V was clipped by 6 bases and J by 2 bases, with 11 bases between them. The length of the CDR3 is 14 residues. CDR3 nucleotides: TGTGCCAGCAGGAGGTACATGGGCAATCAGCCCCAGCATTTT. Its protein is CASRRYMGNQPQHF.

This clonotype has just one count. This could be a read error, since a much larger clone is one nucleotide away. The chain recombines TRBV6-5 with TRBJ1-5; the D gene could be TRBD1 or TRBD2 (6 bases each). The end of the DNA fits TRBJ2-3 better, so the J call may be wrong. Germline V gives CDR1 MNHEY, CDR2 SVGAGI. The CDR3 runs to 14 residues. CDR3 loop: CASSYNREDQPQYF. CDR3 nucleotides: TGTGCCAGCAGTTATAACAGGGAGGATCAGCCCCAGTATTTT.

This clonotype was observed a few times. This chain joins TRBV12-3 or TRBV12-4 and TRBJ1-1; D gene uncertain. This CDR3 is 12 amino acids long. V was cut by 8 bases and J by 0 bases, with 7 bases left in between. In nucleotides, the CDR3 is TGTGCCAGCGTTTCAATGAACACTGAAGCTTTCTTT. Protein product: CASVSMNTEAFF.

Details on this clonotype: Given a much more abundant clone one base away, this may be a read error. The chain recombines TRBV7-9 with TRBJ2-1; D is unclear. V gave up 2 bases and J gave up 1 base, with 6 bases separating them. Germline lookup yields CDR1 SEHNR and CDR2 FQNEAQ (reference sequence). This CDR3 is built from 14 residues. The CDR3, as DNA: TGTGCCAGCAGCTTACAGTTATCCTACAATGAGCAGTTCTTC. Protein sequence: CASSLQLSYNEQFF.

This chain joins TRBV7-2 and TRBJ2-6; possibly TRBD1 for D (5 bases). Per germline, CDR1 SGHTA and CDR2 FQGNSA. The CDR3 loop spans 16 amino acids. Between the trimmed V and J ends, which lost 3 bases and 1 base, there was a span of 10 bases. The CDR3 here is CASSFRHRSGANVLTF. As DNA, the CDR3 is TGTGCCAGCAGCTTCCGCCACAGGTCTGGGGCCAACGTCCTGACTTTC.

This rearrangement joins TRBV4-3 to TRBJ2-1, with TRBD2 identical over 11 bases. The V gene's germline CDR1 is LGHNA and CDR2 YSLEER. The ends lost 0 bases at V and 16 bases at J; junction bases unmatched: 11. The CDR3 is made up of 15 amino acids. The DNA for the CDR3 is TGCGCCAGCAGCCAAGATCGTACACTAGCGGGAGTTCCATTCTTC. It encodes CASSQDRTLAGVPFF.

V is TRBV3-1 and J is TRBJ1-1, with D perhaps TRBD1 (5 bases). V was cut by 1 base and J by 6 bases, with 15 bases left in between. The CDR3 covers 15 residues. Germline V gene lookup returns CDR1 LGHDT and CDR2 YNNKEL (reference sequence). The CDR3 protein is CASSQGVGRSAEAFF. In DNA, the CDR3 is TGTGCCAGCAGCCAAGGGGTGGGGCGGAGTGCTGAAGCTTTCTTT.

This clonotype has just a few counts. V and J are TRBV29-1 and TRBJ2-7; 9 bases are a match to TRBD1. Germline lookup yields CDR1 SQVTM and CDR2 ANQGSEA. The length of the CDR3 is 13 residues. V gave up 6 bases and J gave up 0 bases; unmatched junction bases: 3. The CDR3 sequence is CSVLQGASYEQYF. CDR3 in DNA: TGCAGCGTATTACAGGGGGCCTCCTACGAGCAGTACTTC.